Described below is a single T cell receptor beta chain sequence and its context. Its antigen is still unknown. This table comes from immunoSEQ multiplex PCR, and its TCRdb copy is limited to in-frame clones, with some not included. The data show some 170,000 clones, 85% to 90% seen once. These data are taken from a study of cytomegalovirus exposure and HLA in healthy donors. Notes on the study in general: High sensitivity and specificity were reportedly achieved when the classifier diagnosed cytomegalovirus status. Subsequent analysis showed first-cohort TCR clusters tending to co-occur in approximately 120 validation repertoires.

Trimming removed 5 bases from V and 7 bases from J; junction bases left unmatched: 4. This CDR3 is built from 12 residues. The germline CDR1 and CDR2 sequences are GTSNPN and SVGIG (reference sequence). The donors were in the approximately 130-subject validation cohort, distinct from the approximately 670-subject first cohort. Material: PBMCs. The rearrangement uses TRBV30 and TRBJ2-2; 7 bases map to TRBD1. The clonotype comes from a woman aged 25 to 39 in good health and CMV-seronegative. The CDR3 DNA follows: TGTGCCTGGCGGGACAGTCACGGGGAGCTGTTTTTT. Encoded protein: CAWRDSHGELFF. Full variable domain (missing parts from reference TRBV30 and TRBJ2-2): SQTIHQWPATLVQPVGSPLSLECTVEGTSNPNLYWYRQAAGRGLQLLFYSVGIGQISSEVPQNLSASRPQDRQFILSSKKLLLSDSGFYLCAWRDSHGELFFGEGSRLTVL.